This T cell receptor (beta chain) emerged from a study of shared clonotypes between healthy human individuals. Study context: Donors had three CD4 naive, three CD4 memory, two CD8 naive and one CD8 memory plate apiece. Regarding the study as a whole: All-four-donor shared clonotypes had higher generation probabilities than non-shared clonotypes did.

Germline lookup yields CDR1 WSHSY and CDR2 SAAADI. The CDR3 contains 13 residues. V lost 10 bases and J 4 bases, leaving 14 bases between the germline ends. The naive CD8 fraction comprised CD45RO-negative cells positively selected for CCR7 and excluded terminally differentiated effector memory CD45RA+ cells. Remarks on this clone: Its antigen is unknown.

The table came from immunoSEQ multiplex PCR; TCRdb's copy has only in-frame clones and leaves some out. The sample has some 580,000 clones; 98% are singletons. The source is a young man in good health. Sequenced sample: naive CD8+ T cells sorted from blood. The chain recombines TRBV10-2 with TRBJ2-1, with TRBD2 as a possible D gene (5 bases). The CDR3 nucleotides are TGCGCCACAGGATCTAGCCCATACAATGAGCAGTTCTTC. It is translated as CATGSSPYNEQFF.